This record covers a single T cell receptor beta chain. The antigen remains undetermined. The data stem from a study of OX40 agonist ivuxolimab in advanced cancers. On the study more broadly: Males comprised approximately 84% of the group, whose mean age was approximately 60 years (range roughly 20 to 90). Broader study findings: What antigens the expanded peripheral T cells recognized was never established. At 0.1 to 3.0 mg/kg, clonal expansion of CD4+ and CD8+ blood T cells had occurred by week 6. Nonresponders included some who also had low normalized T-cell clonal expansion.

Produced via immunoSEQ multiplex PCR; TCRdb's table is partial and in-frame only. This sample carries tens of thousands of clones, 88% of them seen once, and the ten largest clones take roughly 4.5%. Unmatched junction bases numbered 8, after V lost 3 bases and J lost 6 bases. The CDR3 sequence is 14 residues long. CDR1 and CDR2 (germline): KGHSH, LQKENI. Sequencing was performed on CD4+ or CD8+ T cells sorted from blood, taken in a trial of the OX40 agonist ivuxolimab. This receptor was obtained from an adult with an advanced solid tumor such as melanoma, head and neck, liver or kidney cancer. The chain employs TRBV18 and TRBJ2-7; 7 nucleotides line up with TRBD1. The CDR3 here is CASSPDRVRGEQYF. In DNA form, the CDR3 reads TGTGCCAGCTCACCCGACAGGGTTCGGGGCGAGCAGTACTTC.